Below, 5 T cell receptor beta chains from the same sample are listed, as sequenced in a study of blood T cell repertoires in COVID-19. Clones were sequenced by immunoSEQ multiplex PCR, and TCRdb holds only the in-frame ones, with some missing. Of about 180,000 clones listed, more than 70% are singletons. The source material was PBMCs or T cells enriched from blood (not recorded which). Every receptor here comes from a man in his sixties who had recovered from COVID-19.

This clone was seen more than once but under ten times. V gene TRBV5-5 combines with J gene TRBJ2-5; D perhaps matches TRBD1 (6 bases). Trimming took 9 bases from V and 3 from J, leaving 6 bases between them. This CDR3 is built from 10 residues. Germline V gives CDR1 SGHKS, CDR2 YYEKEE (reference sequence). CDR3 nucleotides: TGTGCCACAGGGGAAGAGACCCAGTACTTC. Translating it yields CATGEETQYF. The full variable domain, in which reference TRBV5-5 and TRBJ2-5 provide the parts outside the CDR3, is DAGVTQSPTHLIKTRGQQVTLRCSPISGHKSVSWYQQVLGQGPQFIFQYYEKEERGRGNFPDRFSARQFPNYSSELNVNALLLGDSALYLCATGEETQYFGPGTRLLVL.

CDR3 in amino acids: CASSLGIADTQYF. The CDR3 nucleotides are TGCGCCAGCAGCCTAGGTATCGCAGATACGCAGTATTTT. V and J are TRBV5-1 and TRBJ2-3; no reliable D call. The V end lost 4 bases, the J end lost 4 bases, and 10 bases lay between the germline ends. This CDR3 has 13 amino acids. Germline V gene data show CDR1 as SGHRS and CDR2 as YFSETQ.

The CDR3 DNA reads TGTGCCAGCAGCTTGACAGAATCGAACACCGGGGAGCTGTTTTTT. Amino acid sequence: CASSLTESNTGELFF. The rearrangement joins TRBV7-9 to TRBJ2-2; D might be TRBD1 (5 bases). Germline V gives CDR1 SEHNR, CDR2 FQNEAQ (reference sequence). The CDR3 length is 15 residues. Trimming shortened V by 3 bases and J by 0 bases, and 8 bases separated the two germline ends. Full variable domain (rest looked up from reference TRBV7-9 and TRBJ2-2): DTGVSQNPRHKITKRGQNVTFRCDPISEHNRLYWYRQTLGQGPEFLTYFQNEAQLEKSRLLSDRFSAERPKGSFSTLEIQRTEQGDSAMYLCASSLTESNTGELFFGEGSRLTVL.

In this sample, this clone turned up once. The genes are TRBV5-4 and TRBJ2-7; 9 bases map to TRBD2. Trimming removed 3 bases from V and 6 bases from J; junction bases left unmatched: 4. This CDR3 contains 13 residues. CDR1 and CDR2 from the germline V gene are SGHNT and YYREEE (reference sequence). The CDR3 loop reads CASSWRGGGEQYF. CDR3 DNA: TGTGCCAGCAGCTGGCGGGGGGGAGGCGAGCAGTACTTC.

This clone appeared a single time. The gene calls are TRBV5-6 and TRBJ1-2; 9 nucleotides align to TRBD1. CDR3 size: 16 residues. V lost 4 bases to trimming and J lost 8 bases; unmatched junction nucleotides: 15. Germline V lookup: CDR1 SGHDT, CDR2 YYEEEE. This CDR3 is CASSLVAGQGTSGYTF. CDR3 bases: TGTGCCAGCAGCCTTGTTGCGGGACAGGGAACGTCCGGCTACACCTTC.